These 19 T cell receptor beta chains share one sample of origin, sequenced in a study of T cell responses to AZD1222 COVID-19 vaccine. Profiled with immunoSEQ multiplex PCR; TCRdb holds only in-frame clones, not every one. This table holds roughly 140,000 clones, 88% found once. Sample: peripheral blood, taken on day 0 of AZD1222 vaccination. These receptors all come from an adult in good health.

The CDR3 coding sequence is TGTGCCAGCAGCCCCCTCCTACGGGAGCCACGTGAGCAGTTCTTC. Protein sequence: CASSPLLREPREQFF. The chain joins TRBV7-2 to TRBJ2-1, with D maybe TRBD2 (6 bases). Looked up from germline, CDR1 is SGHTA and CDR2 is FQGNSA. The germline V and J ends were trimmed by 5 bases and 9 bases, with 20 bases remaining between them. The CDR3 length is 15 residues. The full variable domain, completed using reference TRBV7-2 and TRBJ2-1, is GAGVSQSPSNKVTEKGKDVELRCDPISGHTALYWYRQSLGQGLEFLIYFQGNSAPDKSGLPSDRFSAERTGGSVSTLTIQRTQQEDSAVYLCASSPLLREPREQFFGPGTRLTVL.

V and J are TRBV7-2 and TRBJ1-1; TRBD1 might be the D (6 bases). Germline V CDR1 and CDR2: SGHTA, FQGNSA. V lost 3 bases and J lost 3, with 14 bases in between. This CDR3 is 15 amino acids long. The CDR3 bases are TGTGCCAGCAGCTTTTCCGGGGGCCTGGACACTGAAGCTTTCTTT. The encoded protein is CASSFSGGLDTEAFF. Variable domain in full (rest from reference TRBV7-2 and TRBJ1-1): GAGVSQSPSNKVTEKGKDVELRCDPISGHTALYWYRQSLGQGLEFLIYFQGNSAPDKSGLPSDRFSAERTGGSVSTLTIQRTQQEDSAVYLCASSFSGGLDTEAFFGQGTRLTVV.

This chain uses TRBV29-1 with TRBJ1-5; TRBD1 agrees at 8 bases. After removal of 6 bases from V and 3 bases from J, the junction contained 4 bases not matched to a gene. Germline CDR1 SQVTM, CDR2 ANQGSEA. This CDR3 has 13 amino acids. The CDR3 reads CSVGQGPNQPQHF. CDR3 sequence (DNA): TGCAGCGTAGGACAGGGTCCCAATCAGCCCCAGCATTTT.

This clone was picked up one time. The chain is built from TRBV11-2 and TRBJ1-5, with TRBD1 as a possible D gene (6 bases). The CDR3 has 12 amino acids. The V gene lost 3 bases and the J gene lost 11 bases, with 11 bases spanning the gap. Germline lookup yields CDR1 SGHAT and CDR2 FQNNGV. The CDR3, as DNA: TGTGCCAGCAGCTTGGGACAAGGGGCCCAGCATTTT. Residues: CASSLGQGAQHF. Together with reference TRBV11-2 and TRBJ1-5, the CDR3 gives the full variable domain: EAGVAQSPRYKIIEKRQSVAFWCNPISGHATLYWYQQILGQGPKLLIQFQNNGVVDDSQLPKDRFSAERLKGVDSTLKIQPAKLEDSAVYLCASSLGQGAQHFGDGTRLSIL.

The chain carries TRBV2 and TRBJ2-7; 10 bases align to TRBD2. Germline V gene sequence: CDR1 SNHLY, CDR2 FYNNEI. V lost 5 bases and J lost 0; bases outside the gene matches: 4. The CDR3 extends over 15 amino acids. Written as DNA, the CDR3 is TGTGCCAGCAGTTATGGACTAGCGGTCTCCTACGAGCAGTACTTC. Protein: CASSYGLAVSYEQYF. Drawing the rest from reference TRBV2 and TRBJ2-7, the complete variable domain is EPEVTQTPSHQVTQMGQEVILRCVPISNHLYFYWYRQILGQKVEFLVSFYNNEISEKSEIFDDQFSVERPDGSNFTLKIRSTKLEDSAMYFCASSYGLAVSYEQYFGPGTRLTVT.

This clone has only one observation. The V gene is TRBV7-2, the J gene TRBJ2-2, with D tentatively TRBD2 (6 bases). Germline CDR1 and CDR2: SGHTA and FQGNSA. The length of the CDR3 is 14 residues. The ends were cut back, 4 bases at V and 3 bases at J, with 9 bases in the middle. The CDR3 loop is CASSSRDYTGELFF. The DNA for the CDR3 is TGTGCCAGCAGCTCCCGGGACTACACCGGGGAGCTGTTTTTT.

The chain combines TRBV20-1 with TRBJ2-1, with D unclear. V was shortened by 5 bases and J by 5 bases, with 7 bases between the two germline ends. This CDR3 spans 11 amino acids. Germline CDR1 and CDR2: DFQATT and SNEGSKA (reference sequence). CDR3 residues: CSASLNNEQFF. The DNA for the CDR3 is TGCAGTGCTTCCTTAAACAATGAGCAGTTCTTC.

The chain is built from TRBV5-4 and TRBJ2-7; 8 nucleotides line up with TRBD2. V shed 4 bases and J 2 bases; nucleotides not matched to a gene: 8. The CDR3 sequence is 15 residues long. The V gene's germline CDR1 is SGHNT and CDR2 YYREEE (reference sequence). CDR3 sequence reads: CASSRGGDSTYEQYF. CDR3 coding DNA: TGTGCCAGCAGCCGGGGGGGGGACTCCACCTACGAGCAGTACTTC.

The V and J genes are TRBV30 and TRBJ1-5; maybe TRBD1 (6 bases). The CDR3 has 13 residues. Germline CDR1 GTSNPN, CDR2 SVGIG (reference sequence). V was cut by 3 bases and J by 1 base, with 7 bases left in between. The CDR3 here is CAWRGQSNQPQHF. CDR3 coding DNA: TGTGCCTGGAGAGGACAGAGCAATCAGCCCCAGCATTTT.

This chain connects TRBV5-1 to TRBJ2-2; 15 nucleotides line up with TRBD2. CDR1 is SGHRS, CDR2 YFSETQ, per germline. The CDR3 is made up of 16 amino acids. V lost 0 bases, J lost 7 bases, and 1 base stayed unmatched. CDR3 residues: CASSLEGLAGGGELFF. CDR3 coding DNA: TGCGCCAGCAGCTTGGAGGGACTAGCGGGAGGCGGGGAGCTGTTTTTT.

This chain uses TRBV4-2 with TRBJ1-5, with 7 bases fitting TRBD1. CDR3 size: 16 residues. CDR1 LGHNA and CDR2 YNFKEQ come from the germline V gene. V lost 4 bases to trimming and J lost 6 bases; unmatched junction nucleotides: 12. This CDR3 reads CASSLLAGGLGQPQHF. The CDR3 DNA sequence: TGTGCCAGCAGCCTGCTCGCAGGGGGGTTGGGTCAGCCCCAGCATTTT.

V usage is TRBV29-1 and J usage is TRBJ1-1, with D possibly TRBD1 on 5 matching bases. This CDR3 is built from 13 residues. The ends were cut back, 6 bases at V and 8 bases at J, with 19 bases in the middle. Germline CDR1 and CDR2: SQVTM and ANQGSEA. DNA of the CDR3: TGCAGCGTGGGCCCGGGACTTCCCAAAGAAGCTTTCTTT. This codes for CSVGPGLPKEAFF.

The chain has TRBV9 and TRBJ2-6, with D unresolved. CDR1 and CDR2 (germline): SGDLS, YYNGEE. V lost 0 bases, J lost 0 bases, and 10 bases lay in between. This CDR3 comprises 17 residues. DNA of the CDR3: TGTGCCAGCAGCGTAGAGTGGCGGTCCTCTGGGGCCAACGTCCTGACTTTC. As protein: CASSVEWRSSGANVLTF.

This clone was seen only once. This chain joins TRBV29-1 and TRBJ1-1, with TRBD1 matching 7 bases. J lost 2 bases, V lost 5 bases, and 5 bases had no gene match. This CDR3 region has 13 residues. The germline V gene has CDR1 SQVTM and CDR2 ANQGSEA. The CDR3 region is CSVLRQGNTEAFF. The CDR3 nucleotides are TGCAGCGTTCTCAGACAGGGCAACACTGAAGCTTTCTTT.

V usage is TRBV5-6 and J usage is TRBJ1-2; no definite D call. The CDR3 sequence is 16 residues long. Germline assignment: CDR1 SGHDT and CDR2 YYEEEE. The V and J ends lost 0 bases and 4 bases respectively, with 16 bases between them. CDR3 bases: TGTGCCAGCAGCTTGGCGGGTGGTGAGGGCATCTATGGCTACACCTTC. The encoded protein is CASSLAGGEGIYGYTF.

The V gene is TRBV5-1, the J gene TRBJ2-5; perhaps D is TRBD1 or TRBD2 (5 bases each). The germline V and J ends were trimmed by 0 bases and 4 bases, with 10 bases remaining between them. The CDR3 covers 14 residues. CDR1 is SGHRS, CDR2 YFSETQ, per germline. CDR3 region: CASSLVSGRETQYF. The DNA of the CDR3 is TGCGCCAGCAGCTTGGTGTCAGGGAGAGAGACCCAGTACTTC.

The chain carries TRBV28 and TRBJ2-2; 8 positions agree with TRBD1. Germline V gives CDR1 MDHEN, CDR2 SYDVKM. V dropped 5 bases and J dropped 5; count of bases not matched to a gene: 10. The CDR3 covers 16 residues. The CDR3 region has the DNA TGTGCCAGCAGTGCGCCGACAGGGGTCGGTACCGGGGAGCTGTTTTTT. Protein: CASSAPTGVGTGELFF.

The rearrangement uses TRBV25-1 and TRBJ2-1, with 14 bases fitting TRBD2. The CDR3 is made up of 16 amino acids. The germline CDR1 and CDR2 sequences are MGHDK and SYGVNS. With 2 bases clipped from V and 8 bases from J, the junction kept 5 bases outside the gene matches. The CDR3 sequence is CASSEPGLAGGHEQFF. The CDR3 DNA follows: TGTGCCAGCAGTGAACCCGGACTAGCGGGAGGCCATGAGCAGTTCTTC.

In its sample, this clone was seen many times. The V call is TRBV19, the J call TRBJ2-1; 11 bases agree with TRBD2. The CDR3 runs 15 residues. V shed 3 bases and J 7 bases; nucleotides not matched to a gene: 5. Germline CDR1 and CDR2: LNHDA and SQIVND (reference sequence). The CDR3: CASSMGLAVWNEQFF. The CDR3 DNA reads TGTGCCAGTAGTATGGGACTAGCGGTATGGAATGAGCAGTTCTTC.